The clone carrying this T cell receptor (beta chain) was detected a few times. Each CDR3 protein is one row after TCRdb ran MiXCR on the 5' RACE reads. The sample holds some 250,000 distinct CDR3 sequences, 6.9% seen once. This sample stems from a study of T cells after yellow fever vaccination. Sequenced here: CD4+ T cells sorted from PBMCs, sampled 15 days after the yellow fever booster vaccination. The origin of this receptor is a young man who received the YFV17D yellow fever vaccine.

CDR3 sequence reads: CASSYSRAQPQHF. The CDR3 DNA is TGTGCCAGCAGTTACTCGAGGGCGCAGCCCCAGCATTTT. The V call is TRBV6-5, the J call TRBJ1-5; D is undetermined. Deletions cut 0 bases from V and 7 bases from J, with 7 bases between. There are 13 residues in the CDR3. Germline V gives CDR1 MNHEY, CDR2 SVGAGI.